Listed here are 7 T cell receptor beta chains from one sample, sequenced in a study of T cell responses to AZD1222 COVID-19 vaccine (dated by TCRdb to about 2021). Libraries were constructed by the immunoSEQ multiplex PCR assay. Held by TCRdb, this immuneACCESS table contains in-frame sequences only and omits some clones. Under half of the omission traces to an unresolved V gene where checked; the cause of the rest is unknown. The sample table lists more than 150,000 clones, about 90% of them with a count of one. Of the sample, roughly 6% falls within the top ten clones. The time point label corresponds to: baseline before first vaccination. The material was peripheral blood, obtained on day 0 of AZD1222 vaccination. These receptors were obtained from an adult in good health.

This chain joins TRBV6-5 and TRBJ1-5, with 9 bases aligning to TRBD1. This CDR3 comprises 12 residues. J was trimmed by 5 bases and V by 9 bases; bases with no gene match: 2. Germline V CDR1 and CDR2: MNHEY, SVGAGI. The CDR3 is CASRTGDQPQHF. The CDR3 DNA reads TGTGCCAGTCGGACAGGGGATCAGCCCCAGCATTTT.

V is TRBV25-1 and J is TRBJ1-6; D perhaps matches TRBD1 (6 bases). The CDR3 loop spans 13 amino acids. Germline loops: CDR1 MGHDK, CDR2 SYGVNS. With 6 bases removed from V and 8 bases from J, the gap between germline ends came to 11 bases. CDR3 sequence (DNA): TGTGCCAGCAGGTTGGACAGTTATTCACCCCTCCACTTT. It encodes CASRLDSYSPLHF.

The chain recombines TRBV11-3 with TRBJ2-2; TRBD1 matches at 8 bases. Germline CDR1 is SGHNT and CDR2 is YENEEA. The CDR3 runs to 16 residues. The V gene end was trimmed by 5 bases and the J gene end by 0 bases; junction bases not matched to a gene: 5. CDR3 sequence: CASSEKTGANTGELFF. CDR3 bases: TGTGCCAGCAGCGAGAAGACAGGGGCGAACACCGGGGAGCTGTTTTTT.

The gene calls are TRBV6-5 and TRBJ2-2; 7 nucleotides line up with TRBD1. Unmatched junction bases numbered 8, after V lost 4 bases and J lost 9 bases. Germline V CDR1 and CDR2: MNHEY, SVGAGI. The CDR3 has 14 amino acids. CDR3 bases: TGTGCCAGCAGTTCAGCTAAGGGGGCACGGGAGCTGTTTTTT. This codes for CASSSAKGARELFF.

The V and J genes are TRBV4-2 and TRBJ2-1; D may be TRBD1 or TRBD2 (5 bases each). The CDR3 is made up of 16 amino acids. From germline, CDR1 is LGHNA and CDR2 YNFKEQ. Trimming shortened V by 1 base and J by 3 bases, and 13 bases separated the two germline ends. The CDR3 bases are TGTGCCAGCAGCCAAGCCGGGGCGGACGTCTACAATGAGCAGTTCTTC. Translating it yields CASSQAGADVYNEQFF.

This sequence joins TRBV28 and TRBJ2-7, with 11 bases fitting TRBD1. Germline-derived CDR1 and CDR2 are MDHEN and SYDVKM. V dropped 5 bases and J dropped 3; count of bases not matched to a gene: 6. The CDR3 totals 15 residues. The CDR3 protein is CASSPPGQGGYEQYF. CDR3 DNA sequence: TGTGCCAGCAGTCCACCGGGACAGGGGGGCTACGAGCAGTACTTC.

This chain joins TRBV6-1 and TRBJ1-5, with 10 bases that match TRBD1. This CDR3 comprises 18 residues. Germline trimming cut 2 bases from V and 5 bases from J; bases unmatched to any gene: 12. Germline CDR1 is MNHNS and CDR2 is SASEGT. The CDR3 here is CASSELRTGGLVDQPQHF. The DNA for the CDR3 is TGTGCCAGCAGTGAATTGCGGACAGGGGGTCTTGTGGATCAGCCCCAGCATTTT.